A selection of T cell receptor beta chains follows, all from one sample in a study of blood T cell repertoires in COVID-19. Method: immunoSEQ multiplex PCR; TCRdb's copy keeps in-frame clones and lacks some. The sample yields roughly 68,000 clones, 80% to 90% seen once. Sequencing input: peripheral blood. The receptors were sampled from a woman aged 80 or over with active COVID-19. Each CDR3 is given with its conserved first and last residue. D genes are given only for firm matches. Some rows mark clone size as missing; the rest say once, few, many or name a class of expanded clone.

-,TRBJ1-2,14,TRBV28,-,CASILGGEGYGYTF,TGTGCCAGCATCTTAGGGGGTGAGGGCTATGGCTACACCTTC
-,TRBJ2-7,14,TRBV6-5,TRBD1,CASSYRDSVYEQYF,TGTGCCAGCAGTTATCGGGACAGTGTATACGAGCAGTACTTC
few,TRBJ1-5,16,TRBV28,-,CASSLSTGRGNQPQHF,TGTGCCAGCAGTTTATCAACAGGGAGGGGCAATCAGCCCCAGCATTTT
-,TRBJ2-3,16,TRBV3-1/TRBV3-2,-,CASSPYNVSRGVTQYF,TGTGCCAGCAGCCCGTACAACGTTTCCAGGGGAGTCACGCAGTATTTT
-,TRBJ2-3,12,TRBV19,-,CASSAVRDTQYF,TGTGCCAGCTCCGCGGTACGGGATACGCAGTATTTT
-,TRBJ2-6,15,TRBV18,-,CASSTVSSGANVLTF,TGTGCCAGCTCTACAGTTTCCTCTGGGGCCAACGTCCTGACTTTC
-,TRBJ2-1,17,TRBV5-4,TRBD2,CASSDSRSGRALNEQFF,TGTGCCAGCAGCGATTCGAGGAGCGGGAGGGCCTTAAATGAGCAGTTCTTC
once,TRBJ1-2,13,TRBV19,TRBD1,CASSFRDRDGYTF,TGTGCCAGTAGCTTCCGGGACAGGGATGGCTACACCTTC
-,TRBJ1-1,13,TRBV19,-,CASRDRTDTEAFF,TGTGCCAGTAGGGATAGGACAGACACTGAAGCTTTCTTT
-,TRBJ1-4,16,TRBV3-1/TRBV3-2,-,CASSQEKSGGGEKLFF,TGTGCCAGCAGCCAAGAAAAATCTGGGGGGGGTGAAAAACTGTTTTTT
-,TRBJ1-1,13,TRBV6-5,-,CASSYERGTEAFF,TGTGCCAGCAGCTACGAAAGGGGCACTGAAGCTTTCTTT
-,TRBJ2-6,19,TRBV7-9,TRBD1,CASSQLGQGARSGANVLTF,TGTGCCAGCAGCCAATTGGGACAGGGGGCCCGCTCTGGGGCCAACGTCCTGACTTTC
-,TRBJ1-2,16,TRBV5-6,-,CASSLWRTGPNYGYTF,TGTGCCAGCAGCTTGTGGAGAACAGGACCTAACTATGGCTACACCTTC
-,TRBJ2-1,12,TRBV6-5,TRBD2,CASTAGRGEQFF,TGTGCCAGCACCGCGGGGAGGGGTGAGCAGTTCTTC
few,TRBJ2-1,18,TRBV7-6,TRBD2,CASSPRLSTSGVWGEQFF,TGTGCCAGCAGCCCAAGGTTGTCCACTAGCGGAGTTTGGGGTGAGCAGTTCTTC
-,TRBJ2-3,15,TRBV7-2,-,CASSSRGGPTDTQYF,TGTGCCAGCAGCTCCCGAGGAGGGCCCACAGATACGCAGTATTTT
-,TRBJ2-7,15,TRBV7-9,TRBD1,CASSRGGQGADEQYF,TGTGCCAGCAGCCGGGGAGGACAGGGGGCTGACGAGCAGTACTTC
-,TRBJ2-7,18,TRBV6-1,TRBD2,CASSAHSQTSGIVYEQYF,TGTGCCAGCAGTGCACACTCTCAAACTAGCGGGATCGTCTACGAGCAGTACTTC
-,TRBJ1-4,15,TRBV7-9,-,CASSPGTATNEKLFF,TGTGCCAGCAGCCCGGGGACTGCAACTAATGAAAAACTGTTTTTT
once,TRBJ2-7,18,TRBV7-3,-,CASFPHFVLGLPPDEQYF,TGTGCCAGCTTTCCCCATTTTGTATTAGGACTACCTCCGGACGAGCAGTACTTC